This is a list of T cell receptor beta chains from one sample in a study of cytomegalovirus exposure and HLA in healthy donors. The table came from immunoSEQ multiplex PCR; TCRdb's copy has only in-frame clones and leaves some out. The sample has about 160,000 clones; about two thirds are singletons. Specimen: PBMCs. The receptors stem from a woman aged 25 to 39 in good health and CMV-seronegative. The CDR3 runs from the conserved cysteine through the conserved F or W. A D gene is named only where the DNA matches it firmly. Clone size is given for some rows only: seen once, a few or many times, or a class if the clone is expanded.

CDR3,DNA,size,V,D,J
CASSSIGLAGGRETQYF,TGTGCCAGCAGCTCGATCGGACTAGCGGGGGGGAGAGAGACCCAGTACTTC,.,TRBV7-9,TRBD2,TRBJ2-5
CASSQEGPGGGYEQYF,TGCGCCAGCAGCCAAGAGGGCCCCGGGGGTGGTTACGAGCAGTACTTC,.,TRBV4-1,.,TRBJ2-7
CASSEGESSPLHF,TGTGCCAGCAGTGAAGGGGAGTCTTCACCCCTCCACTTT,few,TRBV6-1,.,TRBJ1-6
CASSFGDRQNQPQHF,TGTGCCAGCAGTTTTGGGGACAGACAAAATCAGCCCCAGCATTTT,.,TRBV28,TRBD1,TRBJ1-5
CASSLGGRAWEEQYF,TGTGCCAGCAGTTTAGGGGGGAGGGCCTGGGAAGAGCAGTACTTC,.,TRBV28,TRBD2,TRBJ2-7
CASTPGAGVGNEQFF,TGCGCCAGCACCCCGGGGGCGGGAGTTGGCAATGAGCAGTTCTTC,few,TRBV5-1,.,TRBJ2-1
CASSEGAGASGNTIYF,TGTGCCAGCAGCGAGGGGGCAGGGGCCAGTGGAAACACCATATATTTT,.,TRBV9,TRBD1,TRBJ1-3
CASSDEARNEQYF,TGTGCCAGCAGTGACGAGGCGAGGAACGAGCAGTACTTC,.,TRBV2,.,TRBJ2-7
CSAEERETQYF,TGCAGCGCCGAAGAGCGGGAGACCCAGTACTTC,.,TRBV29-1,.,TRBJ2-5
CASRYERQPQHF,TGTGCCAGCAGGTACGAGAGGCAGCCCCAGCATTTT,.,TRBV2,.,TRBJ1-5
CASSFRENTEAFF,TGTGCCAGCAGTTTTCGGGAGAACACTGAAGCTTTCTTT,.,TRBV28,.,TRBJ1-1
CASSLGPTYEQYF,TGTGCCAGCTCCCTTGGGCCAACCTACGAGCAGTACTTC,.,TRBV18,.,TRBJ2-7
CASSLPTGGGYTF,TGCGCCAGCAGCTTGCCGACTGGCGGAGGCTACACCTTC,.,TRBV5-1,.,TRBJ1-2
CASSVAKRLRSSGNTIYF,TGTGCCAGCAGCGTAGCTAAACGGTTGAGGAGCTCTGGAAACACCATATATTTT,.,TRBV9,.,TRBJ1-3
CASSLHTGGFDGYTF,TGTGCCAGCAGCTTACATACAGGGGGCTTTGATGGCTACACCTTC,.,TRBV7-9,TRBD1,TRBJ1-2
CASSDSSYEQYF,TGTGCCAGCAGTGACAGCTCCTACGAGCAGTACTTC,.,TRBV5-6,.,TRBJ2-7
CASSPSGFQDGNTIYF,TGTGCCAGCAGCCCCTCGGGGTTTCAGGATGGAAACACCATATATTTT,.,TRBV14,.,TRBJ1-3
CASSESAGVNVDTQYF,TGCGCCAGCAGTGAGTCGGCGGGGGTGAACGTTGATACGCAGTATTTT,.,TRBV10-2,TRBD2,TRBJ2-3
CASSIGSGTGSAEAFF,TGTGCCAGCAGCATCGGTTCCGGGACAGGGAGTGCTGAAGCTTTCTTT,.,TRBV7-9,TRBD1,TRBJ1-1
CASNRDTGELFF,TGTGCCAGCAACAGGGATACCGGGGAGCTGTTTTTT,.,TRBV2,.,TRBJ2-2
CASSSLGGDTEAFF,TGTGCCAGTAGTTCCCTCGGGGGTGACACTGAAGCTTTCTTT,.,TRBV19,.,TRBJ1-1
CASTPGGRTETQYF,TGTGCCAGCACCCCGGGGGGTAGGACGGAGACCCAGTACTTC,.,TRBV28,TRBD2,TRBJ2-5
CASSVAVGRTGGYNEQFF,TGTGCCAGCAGCGTAGCTGTGGGGCGGACAGGGGGATACAATGAGCAGTTCTTC,.,TRBV9,TRBD1,TRBJ2-1
CATGDRWNYGYTF,TGTGCCACCGGGGACAGGTGGAACTATGGCTACACCTTC,.,TRBV15,TRBD1,TRBJ1-2